This TCR beta chain is from a study of T cells after yellow fever vaccination. They built TCR cDNA with 5'RACE template switching, a step that put in a universal primer site and UMIs. MiXCR, applied by TCRdb to the 5' RACE reads, yields one record per CDR3 protein. The table has 300,000 to 350,000 distinct CDR3 sequences, approximately 4.3% seen once. This CDR3 is 12 amino acids long. Germline values: CDR1 SGHKS, CDR2 YYEKEE (reference sequence). Trimming took off 4 bases at V and 9 bases at J, with 11 bases between the two ends. This clonotype occurred many times. Its specificity is unknown. Study results and limitations: FACS-sorted repertoires could contain abundant clonotypes contaminating from the bulk population. Boosting was followed by the reappearance of most primary-vaccination clones (under 97% CD4, roughly 90% CD8). Shared CD4/CD8 clonotypes were a small share, likely from convergent recombination.

The clonotype comes from a young man who received the YFV17D yellow fever vaccine. Sequenced material: PBMCs, taken 15 days after the yellow fever booster vaccination. The chain joins TRBV5-5 to TRBJ2-1, with a weak D call TRBD2 (5 bases). CDR3 region: CASSPSGTEQFF. The DNA of the CDR3 is TGTGCCAGCAGCCCAAGCGGCACTGAGCAGTTCTTC.